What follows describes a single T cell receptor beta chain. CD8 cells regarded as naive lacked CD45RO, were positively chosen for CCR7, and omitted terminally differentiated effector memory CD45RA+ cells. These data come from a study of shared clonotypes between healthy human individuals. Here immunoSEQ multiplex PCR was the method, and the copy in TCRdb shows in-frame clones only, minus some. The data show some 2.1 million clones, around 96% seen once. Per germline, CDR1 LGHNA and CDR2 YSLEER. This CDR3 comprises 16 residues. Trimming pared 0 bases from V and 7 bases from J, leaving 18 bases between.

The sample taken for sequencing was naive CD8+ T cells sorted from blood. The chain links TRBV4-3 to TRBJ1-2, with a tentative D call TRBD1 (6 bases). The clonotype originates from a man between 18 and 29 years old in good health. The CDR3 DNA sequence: TGCGCCAGCAGCCAAGAGGTGGCAGGGGCTTTGGGTGGCTACACCTTC. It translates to CASSQEVAGALGGYTF.